This passage covers 22 T cell receptor beta chains from one sample sequenced in a study of cytomegalovirus exposure and HLA in healthy donors. PCR used 60 Vbeta primers and 13 Jbeta primers. Profiled with immunoSEQ multiplex PCR; TCRdb holds only in-frame clones, not every one. The sample has approximately 140,000 clones, about four fifths seen once. The specimen sequenced was PBMCs. These receptors were collected from a man aged 50-60 years in good health and CMV-seropositive.

V gene TRBV28 combines with J gene TRBJ2-7, with TRBD2 matching over 7 bases. This CDR3 is 15 amino acids long. The J segment lost 0 bases and the V segment lost 6 bases, leaving 8 bases of the junction unmatched. Germline V gene sequence: CDR1 MDHEN, CDR2 SYDVKM. In nucleotides, the CDR3 is TGTGCCAGCAGGGGTCGGGAGGTGCTCTCCTACGAGCAGTACTTC. Translating gives CASRGREVLSYEQYF. The full variable domain, completed using reference TRBV28 and TRBJ2-7, is DVKVTQSSRYLVKRTGEKVFLECVQDMDHENMFWYRQDPGLGLRLIYFSYDVKMKEKGDIPEGYSVSREKKERFSLILESASTNQTSMYLCASRGREVLSYEQYFGPGTRLTVT.

The V call is TRBV4-1, the J call TRBJ2-7; 11 bases align to TRBD1. The trim removed 3 bases at V and 5 bases at J, leaving 9 bases unmatched. The length of the CDR3 is 16 residues. Germline assignment: CDR1 MGHRA and CDR2 YSYEKL. CDR3 sequence reads: CASSQRGGQGGNEQYF. The CDR3 bases are TGCGCCAGCAGCCAGAGGGGGGGACAGGGGGGCAACGAGCAGTACTTC.

The chain uses TRBV30 and TRBJ1-2; D unclear. The CDR3 length is 12 residues. Between the trimmed V and J ends, which lost 0 bases and 8 bases, there was a span of 10 bases. Germline CDR1 GTSNPN, CDR2 SVGIG (reference sequence). CDR3 DNA sequence: TGTGCCTGGAGTGTAACACGTACCGGCTACACCTTC. Its translation is CAWSVTRTGYTF.

This sequence joins TRBV7-8 and TRBJ1-4, with 9 bases lining up with TRBD1. This CDR3 contains 14 residues. Trimming cost V 6 bases and J 8 bases; bases outside gene matches: 7. The germline gives CDR1 SGHVS, CDR2 FQNEAQ. The CDR3 reads CASSPGQGREKLFF. DNA of the CDR3: TGTGCCAGCAGTCCGGGACAGGGTCGAGAAAAACTGTTTTTT.

The chain employs TRBV5-6 and TRBJ2-5; 8 bases are a match to TRBD2. The V segment lost 4 bases and the J segment 2 bases; nucleotides outside the gene matches: 4. This CDR3 contains 14 residues. In germline, CDR1 is SGHDT, CDR2 YYEEEE. CDR3 residues: CASSIGTRQETQYF. DNA of the CDR3: TGTGCCAGCAGCATCGGGACTAGGCAAGAGACCCAGTACTTC.

V gene TRBV4-1 combines with J gene TRBJ2-4; possible D gene TRBD1, 6 bases. Germline CDR1 reads MGHRA; CDR2 reads YSYEKL. The length of the CDR3 is 16 residues. Trimming took off 2 bases at V and 1 base at J, with 12 bases between the two ends. The CDR3 is CASSQPLRGAKNIQYF. The DNA for the CDR3 is TGCGCCAGCAGCCAACCACTCAGGGGTGCCAAAAACATTCAGTACTTC.

The CDR3 sequence: CASSQRGTNTGELFF. The CDR3 nucleotides are TGTGCCAGCAGCCAGCGGGGGACTAACACCGGGGAGCTGTTTTTT. This chain connects TRBV2 to TRBJ2-2; 8 bases fit TRBD2. This CDR3 spans 15 amino acids. The V gene end was trimmed by 6 bases and the J gene end by 2 bases; junction bases not matched to a gene: 5. Germline values: CDR1 SNHLY, CDR2 FYNNEI.

The CDR3 DNA reads as TGCAGCGTTGCCGTGTACACAGATACGCAGTATTTT. This gives the protein CSVAVYTDTQYF. This chain joins TRBV29-1 and TRBJ2-3; D not certain. The CDR3 spans 12 residues. Trimming removed 4 bases at V and 2 bases at J, with 7 bases between. Germline CDR1 reads SQVTM; CDR2 reads ANQGSEA.

The chain joins TRBV28 to TRBJ1-3, with unresolved D. Between the trimmed V and J ends, which lost 3 bases and 7 bases, there was a span of 7 bases. The CDR3 is 12 residues long. Germline CDR1 reads MDHEN; CDR2 reads SYDVKM. CDR3 DNA: TGTGCCAGCAGTTTTCCGGGGAACACCATATATTTT. Translating it yields CASSFPGNTIYF.

In this sample, this clone turned up once. The chain employs TRBV5-1 and TRBJ2-2, with a weak D call TRBD1 (6 bases). This CDR3 contains 15 residues. Trimming pared 7 bases from V and 0 bases from J, leaving 13 bases between. Germline V CDR1 and CDR2: SGHRS, YFSETQ. CDR3: CASYRTESNTGELFF. The CDR3 coding sequence is TGCGCCAGCTATCGGACAGAGTCGAACACCGGGGAGCTGTTTTTT.

The V and J genes are TRBV6-1 and TRBJ1-6; D uncertain. V lost 2 bases and J lost 6, with 5 bases in between. The CDR3 runs to 13 residues. Germline-derived CDR1 and CDR2 are MNHNS and SASEGT. DNA of the CDR3: TGTGCCAGCAGTGAAAAGCTTAATTCACCCCTCCACTTT. It codes for CASSEKLNSPLHF.

V gene TRBV5-6 combines with J gene TRBJ2-3; 9 bases are shared with TRBD1. The CDR3 runs to 14 residues. Germline V gives CDR1 SGHDT, CDR2 YYEEEE. J was trimmed by 5 bases and V by 1 base; bases with no gene match: 2. Written as DNA, the CDR3 is TGTGCCAGCAGCTTGTACAGGGGGCAAGATACGCAGTATTTT. This sequence encodes CASSLYRGQDTQYF.

The gene calls are TRBV18 and TRBJ2-1; 7 nucleotides align to TRBD2. CDR3 size: 16 residues. Germline V gene data show CDR1 as KGHSH and CDR2 as LQKENI. The trim removed 3 bases at V and 4 bases at J, leaving 9 bases unmatched. The CDR3 DNA sequence: TGTGCCAGCTCACCCCTTGGGGGAGGGCTTTACAATGAGCAGTTCTTC. Translating it yields CASSPLGGGLYNEQFF.

This clone is labeled medium-sized (0.01 to 0.1%). The rearrangement uses TRBV9 and TRBJ1-3, with TRBD1 identical over 10 bases. Germline V gene lookup returns CDR1 SGDLS and CDR2 YYNGEE. CDR3 length equals 16 residues. With V trimmed by 1 base and J by 2 bases, 3 bases remained unmatched. CDR3 nucleotides: TGTGCCAGCAGCGTATCCGGACAGGGGGCTGGAAACACCATATATTTT. Translated: CASSVSGQGAGNTIYF.

This clone was picked up one time. The rearrangement joins TRBV11-2 to TRBJ1-2; weak D call: TRBD1 (5 bases). Trimming removed 5 bases from V and 3 bases from J, with 16 bases in between. This CDR3 has 15 residues. Germline loops: CDR1 SGHAT, CDR2 FQNNGV. CDR3 sequence (DNA): TGTGCCAGCAGCCCGGGCAGGGCGCAGTACTATGGCTACACCTTC. Translating gives CASSPGRAQYYGYTF.

Turning to this clone: The junction departs from germline at one end; a sequencing error may be responsible. The rearrangement links TRBV29-1 to TRBJ2-7; possible D gene TRBD1, 6 bases. The CDR3 spans 13 residues. Germline-derived CDR1 and CDR2 are SQVTM and ANQGSEA. The CDR3 coding sequence is TGCAGCGCTGAATCACTAACAGGGTTGGAACAGTACTTC. This sequence encodes CSAESLTGLEQYF.

This sequence joins TRBV6-5 and TRBJ1-1; TRBD1 matches at 8 bases. CDR3 size: 15 residues. The V gene's germline CDR1 is MNHEY and CDR2 SVGAGI. V was pared by 5 bases and J by 2 bases, with 7 bases of the junction left unmatched. The CDR3 sequence: CASSRPGQGNTEAFF. The CDR3 coding sequence is TGTGCCAGCAGTCGCCCCGGACAGGGAAACACTGAAGCTTTCTTT.

The V call is TRBV5-1, the J call TRBJ2-7; 9 nucleotides match TRBD1. The ends lost 0 bases at V and 2 bases at J; junction bases unmatched: 3. Looked up from germline, CDR1 is SGHRS and CDR2 is YFSETQ. The CDR3 is 15 residues long. This CDR3 reads CASSLEGTGTYEQYF. For the CDR3, the DNA is TGCGCCAGCAGCTTGGAAGGGACAGGGACCTACGAGCAGTACTTC. Full variable domain (outside the CDR3, taken from reference TRBV5-1 and TRBJ2-7): KAGVTQTPRYLIKTRGQQVTLSCSPISGHRSVSWYQQTPGQGLQFLFEYFSETQRNKGNFPGRFSGRQFSNSRSEMNVSTLELGDSALYLCASSLEGTGTYEQYFGPGTRLTVT.

This rearrangement joins TRBV5-1 to TRBJ2-7; 12 bases are a match to TRBD1. The CDR3 totals 19 residues. V lost 0 bases to trimming and J lost 0 bases; unmatched junction nucleotides: 10. Germline V gene sequence: CDR1 SGHRS, CDR2 YFSETQ. CDR3 DNA sequence: TGCGCCAGCAGCTTGGTATCGGGACAGGGGGCCTTAAGCTCCTACGAGCAGTACTTC. The encoded protein is CASSLVSGQGALSSYEQYF.

V is TRBV7-3 and J is TRBJ2-5; D perhaps matches TRBD2 (6 bases). This CDR3 spans 14 amino acids. The V end was cut by 5 bases, the J end by 5 bases, with 15 bases between. From germline, CDR1 is SGHTA and CDR2 FQGTGA. The CDR3 spells CASSVQGGAETQYF. In DNA, the CDR3 is TGTGCCAGCAGCGTTCAGGGAGGCGCCGAGACCCAGTACTTC. The complete variable domain, with remaining parts taken from reference TRBV7-3 and TRBJ2-5, reads GAGVSQTPSNKVTEKGKYVELRCDPISGHTALYWYRQSLGQGPEFLIYFQGTGAADDSGLPNDRFFAVRPEGSVSTLKIQRTERGDSAVYLCASSVQGGAETQYFGPGTRLLVL.

This clone was found once. This sequence joins TRBV5-1 and TRBJ2-7; 11 bases align to TRBD2. After removal of 0 bases from V and 6 bases from J, the junction contained 5 bases not matched to a gene. Germline values: CDR1 SGHRS, CDR2 YFSETQ. The CDR3 length is 15 residues. CDR3 residues: CASSLALAGGREQYF. DNA for the CDR3: TGCGCCAGCAGCTTGGCCCTAGCGGGAGGTCGCGAGCAGTACTTC.

This rearrangement joins TRBV5-1 to TRBJ2-1; D remains ambiguous. This CDR3 comprises 13 residues. The germline V gene encodes CDR1 SGHRS and CDR2 YFSETQ. V lost 4 bases and J lost 7, with 12 bases in between. As DNA, the CDR3 is TGCGCCAGCAGCCGCGGTACGAATAATGAGCAGTTCTTC. This translates into CASSRGTNNEQFF.